Below are 27 T cell receptor beta chains sequenced from a single sample in a study of STAT5B mutations in CD4+ large granular lymphocyte leukemia. Profiling relied on immunoSEQ multiplex PCR, and the TCRdb table lists in-frame clones only, not all of them. This repertoire shows under 25,000 clones, 74% found once; its top ten account for roughly a tenth. Source material: CD4+ T cells from blood buffy coats. Source of these receptors: a human donor in good health.

V usage is TRBV5-1 and J usage is TRBJ2-2, with D perhaps matching TRBD2 (6 bases). Germline V CDR1 and CDR2: SGHRS, YFSETQ. The CDR3 has 16 amino acids. V shed 4 bases and J shed 2 bases, with 15 bases lying between them. The CDR3 region has the DNA TGCGCCAGCAGCCGGAGAGACGGGGGTAACACCGGGGAGCTGTTTTTT. Its protein is CASSRRDGGNTGELFF.

This clone was recorded once. V usage is TRBV30 and J usage is TRBJ2-3; TRBD1 agrees at 8 bases. Germline loops: CDR1 GTSNPN, CDR2 SVGIG (reference sequence). The CDR3 runs 16 residues. Trimming removed 2 bases from V and 3 bases from J; junction bases left unmatched: 10. The CDR3 region is CAWSTEQGGWTDTQYF. For the CDR3, the DNA is TGTGCCTGGAGTACCGAACAGGGGGGATGGACAGATACGCAGTATTTT.

This clone was found once. The chain is built from TRBV28 and TRBJ1-5; 8 bases agree with TRBD1. The germline gives CDR1 MDHEN, CDR2 SYDVKM. The junction had 1 base not matched to a gene; V was cut back by 5 bases and J by 1 base. This CDR3 region has 14 residues. CDR3 DNA sequence: TGTGCCAGCAGTAGGGACAGGAGCAATCAGCCCCAGCATTTT. It encodes CASSRDRSNQPQHF. The variable domain in full, with the rest retrieved from reference TRBV28 and TRBJ1-5, is DVKVTQSSRYLVKRTGEKVFLECVQDMDHENMFWYRQDPGLGLRLIYFSYDVKMKEKGDIPEGYSVSREKKERFSLILESASTNQTSMYLCASSRDRSNQPQHFGDGTRLSIL.

In its sample, this clone was seen a few times. This specimen includes other DNA sequences encoding the same CDR3. The chain is built from TRBV7-9 and TRBJ2-3; 8 bases align to TRBD1. CDR1 and CDR2 from the germline V gene are SEHNR and FQNEAQ (reference sequence). The length of the CDR3 is 13 residues. V was clipped by 5 bases and J by 6 bases; unmatched bases: 4. The CDR3 bases are TGTGCCAGCAGCCCCAGGGGGCCGGATACGCAGTATTTT. It encodes CASSPRGPDTQYF.

The chain employs TRBV7-2 and TRBJ2-5; D is unresolved. Germline loops: CDR1 SGHTA, CDR2 FQGNSA. The CDR3 is made up of 16 amino acids. The ends were cut back, 2 bases at V and 1 base at J, with 14 bases in the middle. CDR3 DNA sequence: TGTGCCAGCAGCTTAACTGGCAGAAGGGCCCAAGAGACCCAGTACTTC. Translating gives CASSLTGRRAQETQYF.

The genes are TRBV10-3 and TRBJ2-7; D perhaps matches TRBD2 (6 bases). V was shortened by 2 bases and J by 1 base, with 15 bases between the two germline ends. Germline CDR1 and CDR2: ENHRY and SYGVKD. The CDR3 contains 16 residues. CDR3 sequence reads: CAISEGGTFGSYEQYF. The CDR3 region has the DNA TGTGCCATCAGTGAGGGAGGGACCTTTGGATCCTACGAGCAGTACTTC.

This clone was observed a single time. This chain joins TRBV9 and TRBJ2-5, with unresolved D. The germline gives CDR1 SGDLS, CDR2 YYNGEE. This CDR3 comprises 13 residues. Trimming left V 0 bases short and J 5 bases short, with 8 bases between. CDR3 DNA: TGTGCCAGCAGCGTAGGGGGAACGGAGACCCAGTACTTC. Translated: CASSVGGTETQYF.

V is TRBV30 and J is TRBJ2-5; the D gene is possibly TRBD1 (6 bases). V shed 2 bases and J shed 5 bases, with 12 bases lying between them. Germline V gene data show CDR1 as GTSNPN and CDR2 as SVGIG (reference sequence). The length of the CDR3 is 13 residues. CDR3 loop: CAWSRTQGETQYF. In nucleotides, the CDR3 is TGTGCCTGGAGTAGGACGCAGGGGGAGACCCAGTACTTC.

The chain joins TRBV7-2 to TRBJ1-4; a possible D gene is TRBD1 (5 bases). V lost 2 bases, J lost 8 bases, and 6 bases lay in between. Germline values: CDR1 SGHTA, CDR2 FQGNSA. The CDR3 contains 12 residues. The CDR3 DNA is TGTGCCAGCAGCTTAAGGGGCGAAAAACTGTTTTTT. Its protein is CASSLRGEKLFF.

The gene calls are TRBV27 and TRBJ1-1; D uncertain. Trimming took off 2 bases at V and 0 bases at J, with 10 bases between the two ends. The CDR3 covers 15 residues. Germline values: CDR1 MNHEY, CDR2 SMNVEV (reference sequence). The CDR3 protein is CASSLREGMNTEAFF. CDR3 nucleotide sequence: TGTGCCAGCAGTTTAAGGGAGGGAATGAACACTGAAGCTTTCTTT.

This clone was observed once. This chain connects TRBV15 to TRBJ2-1, with a tentative D call TRBD2 (6 bases). Germline V CDR1 and CDR2: LNHNV, YYDKDF (reference sequence). The CDR3 is 17 amino acids. Trimming left V 0 bases short and J 5 bases short, with 17 bases between. The CDR3 is CATSRDRRGGPNNEQFF. CDR3 nucleotide sequence: TGTGCCACCAGCAGAGATAGAAGAGGAGGGCCCAACAATGAGCAGTTCTTC.

Turning to this clone: Other DNA sequences in the same sample also yield this CDR3. The chain links TRBV19 to TRBJ2-2, with D uncertain. Germline CDR1 and CDR2: LNHDA and SQIVND (reference sequence). The CDR3 totals 14 residues. Between the trimmed V and J ends, which lost 2 bases and 3 bases, there was a span of 7 bases. The CDR3 bases are TGTGCCAGTAGTATAAGGAGAGACACCGGGGAGCTGTTTTTT. It specifies CASSIRRDTGELFF. The variable domain in full, completed from reference TRBV19 and TRBJ2-2, reads DGGITQSPKYLFRKEGQNVTLSCEQNLNHDAMYWYRQDPGQGLRLIYYSQIVNDFQKGDIAEGYSVSREKKESFPLTVTSAQKNPTAFYLCASSIRRDTGELFFGEGSRLTVL.

The rearrangement uses TRBV7-2 and TRBJ1-1; D unresolved. V lost 0 bases, J lost 3 bases, and 14 bases lay in between. This CDR3 contains 16 residues. Germline loops: CDR1 SGHTA, CDR2 FQGNSA. CDR3 loop: CASSLAPRPGYTEAFF. CDR3 DNA: TGTGCCAGCAGCTTAGCCCCCCGCCCTGGATACACTGAAGCTTTCTTT.

The rearrangement joins TRBV25-1 to TRBJ1-2, with D possibly being TRBD1 (6 bases). With 6 bases removed from V and 5 bases from J, the gap between germline ends came to 28 bases. The V gene's germline CDR1 is MGHDK and CDR2 SYGVNS. The CDR3 runs 18 residues. The CDR3 here is CASRGLGAGSYGIYGYTF. The DNA of the CDR3 is TGTGCCAGCAGGGGGTTGGGGGCCGGTTCCTATGGAATATATGGCTACACCTTC.

Judged by abundance, this clone is medium-sized. CDR3 nucleotides: TGCAGCGTTGTCGGACAGATTGAAGCTTTCTTT. Translation gives CSVVGQIEAFF. The chain recombines TRBV29-1 with TRBJ1-1, with D tentatively TRBD1 (6 bases). CDR3 length: 11 residues. In germline, CDR1 is SQVTM, CDR2 ANQGSEA. V was cut by 4 bases and J by 7 bases, with 10 bases left in between.

This chain uses TRBV27 with TRBJ2-5; a weak D match, TRBD2 (5 bases). The J call may be in error: the DNA end matches TRBJ2-7 better. This CDR3 has 16 amino acids. In germline, CDR1 is MNHEY, CDR2 SMNVEV (reference sequence). The CDR3 region is CASSLSLRASSYEQYF. The DNA for the CDR3 is TGTGCCAGCAGTTTATCGCTGCGGGCCTCCTCCTACGAGCAGTACTTC.

The CDR3 reads CASSQDLAGAGPYSGANVLTF. The DNA for the CDR3 is TGTGCCAGCAGCCAAGACCTAGCGGGAGCCGGGCCCTACTCTGGGGCCAACGTCCTGACTTTC. The V gene is TRBV4-2, the J gene TRBJ2-6; TRBD2 matches at 10 bases. Germline values: CDR1 LGHNA, CDR2 YNFKEQ. The CDR3 is 21 residues long. The junction had 11 bases not matched to a gene; V was cut back by 0 bases and J by 0 bases.

The chain couples TRBV30 to TRBJ2-1, with TRBD2 identical over 12 bases. Germline CDR1 GTSNPN, CDR2 SVGIG (reference sequence). V shed 4 bases and J 9 bases; nucleotides not matched to a gene: 7. The CDR3 length is 14 residues. CDR3 DNA sequence: TGTGCCTGGAAGCTAGCGGGAGGGCCAGGTGAGCAGTTCTTC. Its translation: CAWKLAGGPGEQFF.

This chain uses TRBV11-2 with TRBJ2-1, with 10 nucleotides matching TRBD2. The CDR3 contains 15 residues. Germline CDR1 SGHAT, CDR2 FQNNGV. V was clipped by 4 bases and J by 9 bases; unmatched bases: 9. CDR3 nucleotide sequence: TGTGCCAGCAGCTCGAGCGGGGGGGCCGAGGTTGAGCAGTTCTTC. Its protein product is CASSSSGGAEVEQFF.

The CDR3 bases are TGTGCCAGCAGTTTATGGACAGGCCTTTCTAACTATGGCTACACCTTC. Its protein product is CASSLWTGLSNYGYTF. The genes are TRBV28 and TRBJ1-2; tentatively, D is TRBD1 (6 bases). The CDR3 loop spans 16 amino acids. Trimming stripped 0 bases from V and 0 bases from J, with 11 bases between. CDR1 is MDHEN and CDR2 is SYDVKM in the germline V gene.

V gene TRBV7-2 combines with J gene TRBJ1-6; D not certain. Trimming cost V 3 bases and J 7 bases, with 4 bases left between them. This CDR3 has 12 amino acids. Germline assignment: CDR1 SGHTA and CDR2 FQGNSA. CDR3 sequence reads: CASSFQNSPLHF. CDR3 bases: TGTGCCAGCAGCTTCCAGAATTCACCCCTCCACTTT.

This clone was counted once. The chain combines TRBV18 with TRBJ1-2, with no clear D. This CDR3 contains 15 residues. V was pared by 6 bases and J by 4 bases, with 18 bases between. Per the germline V gene, CDR1 is KGHSH and CDR2 is LQKENI. CDR3 loop: CASSPNQADTYGYTF. In DNA form, the CDR3 reads TGTGCCAGCTCCCCCAACCAAGCGGATACCTATGGCTACACCTTC.

The chain recombines TRBV6-5 with TRBJ2-7; D is unclear. CDR1 is MNHEY, CDR2 SVGAGI, per germline. The CDR3 contains 13 residues. Trimming took 5 bases from V and 6 from J, leaving 14 bases between them. This CDR3 is CASSRGKRSEQYV. For the CDR3, the DNA is TGTGCCAGCAGTCGTGGAAAAAGGTCCGAGCAGTACGTC.

V usage is TRBV6-5 and J usage is TRBJ1-2; TRBD1 aligns across 8 bases. CDR1 is MNHEY and CDR2 is SVGAGI in the germline V gene. Unmatched junction bases numbered 7, after V lost 6 bases and J lost 4 bases. The CDR3 is 14 residues long. The CDR3 coding sequence is TGTGCCAGCAGCTCAGGGGGCGTCGGCTATGGCTACACCTTC. As protein: CASSSGGVGYGYTF.

Only one count was recorded for this clone. The rearrangement links TRBV7-9 to TRBJ1-1; D is ambiguous. V lost 4 bases and J 6 bases, leaving 12 bases between the germline ends. The V gene's germline CDR1 is SEHNR and CDR2 FQNEAQ (reference sequence). The CDR3 has 13 residues. CDR3 amino acids: CASSSEQFSEAFF. As DNA, the CDR3 is TGTGCCAGCAGCTCAGAGCAGTTTTCTGAAGCTTTCTTT.

This clone appeared a few times. The V gene is TRBV28, the J gene TRBJ2-3; TRBD1 or TRBD2 may be the D gene (5 bases each). V was shortened by 5 bases and J by 1 base, with 13 bases between the two germline ends. CDR3 size: 15 residues. Germline V gene data show CDR1 as MDHEN and CDR2 as SYDVKM. The CDR3 DNA reads TGTGCCAGCAGTACACAGGCGGGTGGCACAGATACGCAGTATTTT. It specifies CASSTQAGGTDTQYF.

V usage is TRBV5-1 and J usage is TRBJ2-5, with D perhaps being TRBD1 or TRBD2 (5 bases each). CDR3 length: 15 amino acids. Trimming left V 5 bases short and J 5 bases short, with 19 bases between. The germline gives CDR1 SGHRS, CDR2 YFSETQ. Written as DNA, the CDR3 is TGCGCCAGCAGTCCCGGCGCCGGCGAGGGGGAGACCCAGTACTTC. Its protein product is CASSPGAGEGETQYF.